This T cell receptor (beta chain) was sequenced for a study of vaccination and CD4 T cells after COVID-19. Cultured CD4+ T cell DNA was sequenced using the Oncomine TCR Beta short-read assay. Researchers extracted genomic DNA from CD4+ T cells that had been cultured. TCRdb itself ran the PCR reads through MiXCR, one entry per CDR3 protein. The sample carries approximately 10,000 distinct CDR3 sequences, around 37% recorded once. The CDR3 totals 17 residues. Trimming cost V 4 bases and J 5 bases, with 21 bases left between them. CDR1 and CDR2 from the germline V gene are SGHTA and FQGNSA. This sample's treatment: roughly 11-day PBMC culture with coronavirus spike peptide pools or control peptides (ViraFEST assay). Gathering of the CD4+ T cells, from the unexposed donor, took place before the COVID-19 pandemic (2011-2018). On this clonotype: No antigen is known for it.

The sample was CD4+ T cells from blood, cultured in vitro. The genes are TRBV7-2 and TRBJ2-1, with a possible D match to TRBD1 (6 bases). This clonotype was sampled from a human donor in good health. The CDR3 reads CASSSQGWGMWDNEQFF. CDR3 DNA: TGTGCCAGCAGCTCACAGGGATGGGGAATGTGGGACAATGAGCAGTTCTTC.